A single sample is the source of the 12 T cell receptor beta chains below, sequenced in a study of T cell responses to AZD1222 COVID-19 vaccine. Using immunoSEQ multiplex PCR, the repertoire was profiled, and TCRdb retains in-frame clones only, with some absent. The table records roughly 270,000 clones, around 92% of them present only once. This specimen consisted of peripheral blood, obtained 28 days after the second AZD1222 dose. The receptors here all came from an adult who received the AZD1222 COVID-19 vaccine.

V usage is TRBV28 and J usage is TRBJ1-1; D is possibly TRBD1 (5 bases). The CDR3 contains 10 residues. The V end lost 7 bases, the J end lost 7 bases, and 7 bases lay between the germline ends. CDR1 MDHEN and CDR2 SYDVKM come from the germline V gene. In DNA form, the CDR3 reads TGTGCCAGCACCGGGGGTGAAGCTTTCTTT. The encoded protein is CASTGGEAFF.

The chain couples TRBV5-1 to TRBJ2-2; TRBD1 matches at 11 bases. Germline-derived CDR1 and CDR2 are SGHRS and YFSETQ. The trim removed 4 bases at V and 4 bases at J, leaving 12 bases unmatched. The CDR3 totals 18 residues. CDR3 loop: CASSLGQGALVGTGELFF. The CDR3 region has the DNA TGCGCCAGCAGCCTTGGACAGGGGGCGCTTGTCGGCACCGGGGAGCTGTTTTTT.

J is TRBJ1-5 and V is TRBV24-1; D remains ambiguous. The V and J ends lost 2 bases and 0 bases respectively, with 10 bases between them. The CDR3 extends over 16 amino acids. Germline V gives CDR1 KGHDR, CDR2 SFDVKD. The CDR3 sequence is CATSDSDPYSNQPQHF. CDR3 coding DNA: TGTGCCACCAGTGATTCGGACCCCTATAGCAATCAGCCCCAGCATTTT.

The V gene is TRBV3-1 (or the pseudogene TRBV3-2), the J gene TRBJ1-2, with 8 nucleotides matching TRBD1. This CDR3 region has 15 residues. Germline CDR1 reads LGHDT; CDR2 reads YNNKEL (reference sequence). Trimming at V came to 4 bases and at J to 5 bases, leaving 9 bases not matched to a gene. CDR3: CASSPGTGRGYGYTF. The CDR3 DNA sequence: TGTGCCAGCAGCCCGGGGACAGGCAGGGGATATGGCTACACCTTC.

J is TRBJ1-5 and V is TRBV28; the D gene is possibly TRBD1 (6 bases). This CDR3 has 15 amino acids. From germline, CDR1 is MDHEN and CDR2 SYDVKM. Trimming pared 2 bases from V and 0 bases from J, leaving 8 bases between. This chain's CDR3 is CASSLRGLSNQPQHF. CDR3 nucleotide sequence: TGTGCCAGCAGTTTACGGGGGCTTAGCAATCAGCCCCAGCATTTT.

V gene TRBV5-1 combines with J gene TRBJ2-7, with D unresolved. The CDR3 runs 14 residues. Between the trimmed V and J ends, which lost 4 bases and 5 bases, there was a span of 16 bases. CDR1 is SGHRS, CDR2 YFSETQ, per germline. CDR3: CASSLRVGLDEQYF. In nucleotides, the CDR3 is TGCGCCAGCAGCCTTAGGGTGGGCCTGGACGAGCAGTACTTC.

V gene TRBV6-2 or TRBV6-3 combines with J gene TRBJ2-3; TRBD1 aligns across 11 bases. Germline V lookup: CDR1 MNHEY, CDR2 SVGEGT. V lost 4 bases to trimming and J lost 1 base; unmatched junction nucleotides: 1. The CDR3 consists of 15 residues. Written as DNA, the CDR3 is TGTGCCAGCAGTTCGGGACAGGGGGGCACAGATACGCAGTATTTT. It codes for CASSSGQGGTDTQYF.

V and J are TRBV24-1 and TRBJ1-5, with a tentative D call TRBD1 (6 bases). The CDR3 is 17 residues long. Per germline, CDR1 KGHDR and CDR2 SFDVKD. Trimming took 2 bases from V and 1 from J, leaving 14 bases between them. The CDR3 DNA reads TGTGCCACCAGTGATTCTGGACAGTCCCCAAGCAATCAGCCCCAGCATTTT. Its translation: CATSDSGQSPSNQPQHF.

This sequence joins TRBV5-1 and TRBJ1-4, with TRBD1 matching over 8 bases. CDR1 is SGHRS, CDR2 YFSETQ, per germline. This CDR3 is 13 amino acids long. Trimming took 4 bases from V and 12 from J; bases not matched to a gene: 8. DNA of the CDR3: TGCGCCAGCAGCGCCCAACAGGGGGGGCAACTGTTTTTT. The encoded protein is CASSAQQGGQLFF.

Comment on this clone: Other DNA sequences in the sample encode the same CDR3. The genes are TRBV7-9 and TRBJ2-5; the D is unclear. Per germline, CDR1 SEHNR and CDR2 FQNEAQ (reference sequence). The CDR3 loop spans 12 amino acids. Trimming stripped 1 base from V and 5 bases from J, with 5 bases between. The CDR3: CASSLVSETQYF. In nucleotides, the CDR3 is TGTGCCAGCAGCTTAGTGAGCGAGACCCAGTACTTC. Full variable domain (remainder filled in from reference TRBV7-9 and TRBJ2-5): DTGVSQNPRHKITKRGQNVTFRCDPISEHNRLYWYRQTLGQGPEFLTYFQNEAQLEKSRLLSDRFSAERPKGSFSTLEIQRTEQGDSAMYLCASSLVSETQYFGPGTRLLVL.

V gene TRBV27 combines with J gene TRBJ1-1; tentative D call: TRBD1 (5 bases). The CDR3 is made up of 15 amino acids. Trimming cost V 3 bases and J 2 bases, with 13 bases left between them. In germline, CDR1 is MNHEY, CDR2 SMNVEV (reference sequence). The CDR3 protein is CASSFRGRTNTEAFF. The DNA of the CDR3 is TGTGCCAGCAGTTTCCGGGGACGGACAAACACTGAAGCTTTCTTT.

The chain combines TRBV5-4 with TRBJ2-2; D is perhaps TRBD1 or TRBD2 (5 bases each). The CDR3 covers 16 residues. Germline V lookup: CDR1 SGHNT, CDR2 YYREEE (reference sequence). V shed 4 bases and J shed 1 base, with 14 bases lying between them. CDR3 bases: TGTGCCAGCAGCCGAGGGACGGGGTTGAACACCGGGGAGCTGTTTTTT. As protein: CASSRGTGLNTGELFF.